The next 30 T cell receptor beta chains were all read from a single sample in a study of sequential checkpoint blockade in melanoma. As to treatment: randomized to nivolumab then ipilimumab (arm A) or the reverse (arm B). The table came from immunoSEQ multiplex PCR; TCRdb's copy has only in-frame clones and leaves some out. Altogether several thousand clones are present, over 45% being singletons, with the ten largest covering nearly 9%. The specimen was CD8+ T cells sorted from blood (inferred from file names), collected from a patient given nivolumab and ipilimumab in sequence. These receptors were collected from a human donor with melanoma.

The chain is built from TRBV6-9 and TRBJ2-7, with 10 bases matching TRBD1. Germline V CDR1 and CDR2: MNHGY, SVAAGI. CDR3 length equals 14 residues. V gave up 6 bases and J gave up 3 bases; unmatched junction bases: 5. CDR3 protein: CASSPGQGSYEQYF. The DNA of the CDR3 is TGTGCCAGCAGCCCGGGACAGGGGAGCTACGAGCAGTACTTC.

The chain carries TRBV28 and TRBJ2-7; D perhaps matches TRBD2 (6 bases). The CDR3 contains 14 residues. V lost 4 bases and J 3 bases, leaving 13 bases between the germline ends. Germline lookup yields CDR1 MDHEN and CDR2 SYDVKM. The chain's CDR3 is CASSWRGRVYEQYF. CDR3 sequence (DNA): TGTGCCAGCAGTTGGAGGGGACGAGTCTACGAGCAGTACTTC.

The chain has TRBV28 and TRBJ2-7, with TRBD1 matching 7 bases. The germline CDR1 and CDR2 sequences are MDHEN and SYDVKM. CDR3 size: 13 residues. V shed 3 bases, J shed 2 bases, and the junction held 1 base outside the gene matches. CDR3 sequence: CASSFRGTYEQYF. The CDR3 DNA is TGTGCCAGCAGTTTCAGGGGGACCTACGAGCAGTACTTC. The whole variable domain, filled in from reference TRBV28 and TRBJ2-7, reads DVKVTQSSRYLVKRTGEKVFLECVQDMDHENMFWYRQDPGLGLRLIYFSYDVKMKEKGDIPEGYSVSREKKERFSLILESASTNQTSMYLCASSFRGTYEQYFGPGTRLTVT.

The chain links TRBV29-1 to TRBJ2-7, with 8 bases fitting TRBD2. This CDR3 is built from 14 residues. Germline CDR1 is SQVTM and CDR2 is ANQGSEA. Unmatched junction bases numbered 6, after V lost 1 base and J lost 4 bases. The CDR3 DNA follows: TGCAGCGTTGAAGTGAGCGGGAGTTCTTACGAGCAGTACTTC. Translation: CSVEVSGSSYEQYF.

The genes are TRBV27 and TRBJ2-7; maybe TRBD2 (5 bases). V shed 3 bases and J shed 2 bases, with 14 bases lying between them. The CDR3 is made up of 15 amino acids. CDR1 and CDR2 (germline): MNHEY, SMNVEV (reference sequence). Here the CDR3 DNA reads TGTGCCAGCAGTTTCCGCGGACTCGCACCCTACGAGCAGTACTTC. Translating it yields CASSFRGLAPYEQYF.

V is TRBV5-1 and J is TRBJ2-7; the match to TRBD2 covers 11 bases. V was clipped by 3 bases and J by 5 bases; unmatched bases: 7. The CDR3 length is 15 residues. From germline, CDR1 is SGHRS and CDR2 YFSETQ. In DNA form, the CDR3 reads TGCGCCAGCAGCTATAAATCGGGACTAGCGGACGAGCAGTACTTC. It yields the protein CASSYKSGLADEQYF. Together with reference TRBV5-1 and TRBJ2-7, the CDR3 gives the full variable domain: KAGVTQTPRYLIKTRGQQVTLSCSPISGHRSVSWYQQTPGQGLQFLFEYFSETQRNKGNFPGRFSGRQFSNSRSEMNVSTLELGDSALYLCASSYKSGLADEQYFGPGTRLTVT.

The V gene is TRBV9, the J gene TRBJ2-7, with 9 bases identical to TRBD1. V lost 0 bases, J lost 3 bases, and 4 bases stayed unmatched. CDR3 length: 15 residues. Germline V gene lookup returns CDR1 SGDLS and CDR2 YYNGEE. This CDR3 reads CASSVAGTGFYEQYF. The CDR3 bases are TGTGCCAGCAGCGTAGCTGGGACAGGGTTCTACGAGCAGTACTTC.

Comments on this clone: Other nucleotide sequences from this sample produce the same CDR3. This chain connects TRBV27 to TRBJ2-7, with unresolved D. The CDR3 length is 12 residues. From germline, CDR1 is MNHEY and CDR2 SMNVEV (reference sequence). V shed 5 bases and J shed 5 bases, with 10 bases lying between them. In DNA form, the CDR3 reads TGTGCCAGCAGTCTTAGAGGAGACGAGCAGTACTTC. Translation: CASSLRGDEQYF.

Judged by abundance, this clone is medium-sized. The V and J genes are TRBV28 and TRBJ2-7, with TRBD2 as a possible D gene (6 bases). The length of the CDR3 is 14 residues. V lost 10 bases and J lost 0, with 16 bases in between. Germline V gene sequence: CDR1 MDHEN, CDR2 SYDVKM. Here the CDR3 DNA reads TGTGCCACCGTCGCCTGGAGGGTCTCCTACGAGCAGTACTTC. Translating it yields CATVAWRVSYEQYF.

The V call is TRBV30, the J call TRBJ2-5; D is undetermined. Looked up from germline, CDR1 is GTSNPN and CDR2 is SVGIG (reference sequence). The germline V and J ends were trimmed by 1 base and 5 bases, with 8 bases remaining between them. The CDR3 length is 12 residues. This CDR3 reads CAWSAVRETQYF. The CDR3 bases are TGTGCCTGGAGTGCGGTCCGGGAGACCCAGTACTTC.

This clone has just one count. CDR3 in DNA: TGTGCCAGCAGTTTAACCCCAGGTGCCACTGAAGCTTTCTTT. Its protein product is CASSLTPGATEAFF. This sequence joins TRBV27 and TRBJ1-1; D call uncertain. This CDR3 is 14 amino acids long. The V gene lost 2 bases and the J gene lost 4 bases, with 11 bases spanning the gap. CDR1 and CDR2 (germline): MNHEY, SMNVEV (reference sequence).

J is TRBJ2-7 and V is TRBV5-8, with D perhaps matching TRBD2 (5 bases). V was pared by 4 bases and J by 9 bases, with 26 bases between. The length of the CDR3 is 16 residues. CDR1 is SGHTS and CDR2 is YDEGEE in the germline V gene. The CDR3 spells CASSQLRSDPTRVQYF. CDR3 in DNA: TGTGCCAGCAGCCAGCTCCGTAGCGATCCTACGAGAGTGCAGTACTTC.

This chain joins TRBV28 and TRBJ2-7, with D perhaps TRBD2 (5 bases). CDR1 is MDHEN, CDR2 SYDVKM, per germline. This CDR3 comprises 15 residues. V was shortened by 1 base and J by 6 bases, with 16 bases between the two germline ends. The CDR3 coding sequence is TGTGCCAGCAGTTTATCCCGGGGTTGGTCGGGCGAGCAGTACTTC. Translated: CASSLSRGWSGEQYF.

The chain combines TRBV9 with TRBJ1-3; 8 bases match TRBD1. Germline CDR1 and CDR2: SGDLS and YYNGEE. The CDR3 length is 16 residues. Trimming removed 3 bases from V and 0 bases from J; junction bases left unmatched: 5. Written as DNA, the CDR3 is TGTGCCAGCAGCGCCGGGACAGGCCGCTCTGGAAACACCATATATTTT. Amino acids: CASSAGTGRSGNTIYF.

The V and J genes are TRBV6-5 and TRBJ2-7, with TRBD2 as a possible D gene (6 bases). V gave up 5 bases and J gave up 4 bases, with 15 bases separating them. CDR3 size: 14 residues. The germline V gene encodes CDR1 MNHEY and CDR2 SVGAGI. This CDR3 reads CASSSSGLGYEQYF. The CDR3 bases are TGTGCCAGCAGTAGCTCGGGACTGGGGTACGAGCAGTACTTC.

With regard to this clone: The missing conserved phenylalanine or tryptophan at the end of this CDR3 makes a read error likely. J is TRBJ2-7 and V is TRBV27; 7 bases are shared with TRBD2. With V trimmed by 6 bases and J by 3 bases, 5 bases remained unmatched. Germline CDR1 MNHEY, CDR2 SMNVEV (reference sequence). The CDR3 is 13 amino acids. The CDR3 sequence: CASSPSGFYEQYL. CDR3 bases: TGTGCCAGCAGCCCTAGCGGCTTCTACGAGCAGTACCTC.

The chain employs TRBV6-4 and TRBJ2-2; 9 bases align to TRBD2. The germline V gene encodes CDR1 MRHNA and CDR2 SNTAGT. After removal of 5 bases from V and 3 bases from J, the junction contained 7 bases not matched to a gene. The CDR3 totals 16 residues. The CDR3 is CASSPGTSFDTGELFF. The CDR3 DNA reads TGTGCCAGCAGTCCCGGGACTAGCTTCGACACCGGGGAGCTGTTTTTT.

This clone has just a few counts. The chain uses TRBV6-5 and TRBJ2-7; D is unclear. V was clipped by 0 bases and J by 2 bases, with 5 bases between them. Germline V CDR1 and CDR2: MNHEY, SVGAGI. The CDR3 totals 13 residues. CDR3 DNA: TGTGCCAGCAGTTACTCGGGCCCCTACGAGCAGTACTTC. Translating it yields CASSYSGPYEQYF.

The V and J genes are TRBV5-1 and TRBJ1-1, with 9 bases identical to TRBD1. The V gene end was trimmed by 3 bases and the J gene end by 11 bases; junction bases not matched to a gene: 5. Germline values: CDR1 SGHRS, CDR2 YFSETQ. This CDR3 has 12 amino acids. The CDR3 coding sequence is TGCGCCAGCAGCTCGGACAGGGGTAGGGCTTTCTTT. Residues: CASSSDRGRAFF. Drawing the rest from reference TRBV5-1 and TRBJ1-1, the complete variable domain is KAGVTQTPRYLIKTRGQQVTLSCSPISGHRSVSWYQQTPGQGLQFLFEYFSETQRNKGNFPGRFSGRQFSNSRSEMNVSTLELGDSALYLCASSSDRGRAFFGQGTRLTVV.

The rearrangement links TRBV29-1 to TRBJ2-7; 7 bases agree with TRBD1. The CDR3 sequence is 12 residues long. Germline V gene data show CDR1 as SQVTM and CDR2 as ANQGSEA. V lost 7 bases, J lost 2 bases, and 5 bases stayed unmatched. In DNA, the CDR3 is TGCAGCGCTCGGGACAGCGCCTACGAGCAGTACTTC. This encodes CSARDSAYEQYF.

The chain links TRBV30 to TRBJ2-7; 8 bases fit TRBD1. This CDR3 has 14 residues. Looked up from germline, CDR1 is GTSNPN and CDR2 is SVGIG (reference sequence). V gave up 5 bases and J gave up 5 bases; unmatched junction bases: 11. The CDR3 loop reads CAWSRTGLSHEQYF. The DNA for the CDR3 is TGTGCCTGGTCACGGACAGGGCTATCCCACGAGCAGTACTTC.

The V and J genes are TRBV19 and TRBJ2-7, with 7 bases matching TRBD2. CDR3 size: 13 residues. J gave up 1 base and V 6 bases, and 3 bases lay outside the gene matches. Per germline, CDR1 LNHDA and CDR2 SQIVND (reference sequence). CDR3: CASSAGRSYEQYF. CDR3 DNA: TGTGCCAGTAGCGCCGGGAGGTCCTACGAGCAGTACTTC. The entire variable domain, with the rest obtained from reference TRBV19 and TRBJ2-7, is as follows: DGGITQSPKYLFRKEGQNVTLSCEQNLNHDAMYWYRQDPGQGLRLIYYSQIVNDFQKGDIAEGYSVSREKKESFPLTVTSAQKNPTAFYLCASSAGRSYEQYFGPGTRLTVT.

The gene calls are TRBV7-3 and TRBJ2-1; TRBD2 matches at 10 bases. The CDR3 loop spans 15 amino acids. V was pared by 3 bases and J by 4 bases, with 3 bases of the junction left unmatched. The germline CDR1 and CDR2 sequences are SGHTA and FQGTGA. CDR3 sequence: CASSFLAGEYNEQFF. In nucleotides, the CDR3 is TGTGCCAGCAGCTTTCTAGCGGGGGAATACAATGAGCAGTTCTTC.

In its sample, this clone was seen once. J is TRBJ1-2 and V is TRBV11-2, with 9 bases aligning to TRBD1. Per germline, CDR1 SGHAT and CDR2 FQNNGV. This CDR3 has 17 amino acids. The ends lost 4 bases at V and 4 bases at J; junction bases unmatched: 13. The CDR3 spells CASSSIAPGQGVYGYTF. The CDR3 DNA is TGTGCCAGCAGCTCCATCGCACCGGGACAGGGCGTCTATGGCTACACCTTC.

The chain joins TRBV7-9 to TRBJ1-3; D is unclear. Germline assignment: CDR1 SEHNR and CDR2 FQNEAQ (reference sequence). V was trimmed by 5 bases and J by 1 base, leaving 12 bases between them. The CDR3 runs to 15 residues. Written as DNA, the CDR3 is TGTGCCAGCAGCCCGGGAGGATGGTCTGGAAACACCATATATTTT. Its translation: CASSPGGWSGNTIYF.

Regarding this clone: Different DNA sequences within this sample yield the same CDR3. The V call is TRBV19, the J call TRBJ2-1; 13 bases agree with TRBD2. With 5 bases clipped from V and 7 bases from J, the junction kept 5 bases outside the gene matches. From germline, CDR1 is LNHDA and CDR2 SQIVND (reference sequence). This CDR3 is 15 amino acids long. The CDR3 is CASSRTSGSLNEQFF. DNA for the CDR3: TGTGCCAGTAGTCGGACTAGCGGGAGTCTTAATGAGCAGTTCTTC.

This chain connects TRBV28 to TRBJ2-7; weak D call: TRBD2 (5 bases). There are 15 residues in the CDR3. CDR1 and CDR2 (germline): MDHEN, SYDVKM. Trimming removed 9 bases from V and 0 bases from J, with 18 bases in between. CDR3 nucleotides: TGTGCCAGTAGAGGGTACGGAAAAAGCTCCTACGAGCAGTACTTC. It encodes CASRGYGKSSYEQYF.

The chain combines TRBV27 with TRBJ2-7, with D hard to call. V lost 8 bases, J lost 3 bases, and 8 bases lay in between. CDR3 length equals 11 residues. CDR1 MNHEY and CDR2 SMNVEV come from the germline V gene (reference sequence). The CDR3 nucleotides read TGTGCCAGCCTCTCGGGCTACGAGCAGTACTTC. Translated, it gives CASLSGYEQYF.

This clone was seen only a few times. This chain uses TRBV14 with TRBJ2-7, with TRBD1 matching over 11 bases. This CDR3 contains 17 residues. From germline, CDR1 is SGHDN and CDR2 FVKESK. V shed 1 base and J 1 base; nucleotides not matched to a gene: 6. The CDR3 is CASSQVGTGGKSYEQYF. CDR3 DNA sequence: TGTGCCAGCAGCCAAGTAGGGACAGGGGGAAAATCCTACGAGCAGTACTTC.

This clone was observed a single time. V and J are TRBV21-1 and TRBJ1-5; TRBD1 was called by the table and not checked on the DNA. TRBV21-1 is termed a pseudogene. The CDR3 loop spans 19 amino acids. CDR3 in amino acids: CASSKRLGGYRGDNQPQHF. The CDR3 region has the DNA TGTGCCAGCAGCAAAAGGCTTGGGGGTTACAGGGGCGACAATCAGCCCCAGCATTTT.